This paragraph covers one T cell receptor beta chain sequence. Its antigen is currently unknown. This sample is part of a study of T cell responses to AZD1222 COVID-19 vaccine. Study results and caveats: Most donors were white British and more were female, and clonal diversity was possibly underestimated. The study reported that nearly half of spike-specific TCRs target unmutated variant regions.

CDR3 length equals 13 residues. Germline CDR1 MDHEN, CDR2 SYDVKM. Trimming pared 5 bases from V and 7 bases from J, leaving 12 bases between. Sequencing used immunoSEQ multiplex PCR; TCRdb keeps in-frame clones, though not all of them. Among about 200,000 clones listed, 85% to 95% were seen once. The sequenced sample was peripheral blood, obtained on day 0 of MenACWY control vaccination. The chain recombines TRBV28 with TRBJ2-1; D is perhaps TRBD1 (6 bases). The receptor's source is an adult in good health. The CDR3 DNA follows: TGTGCCAGCAGTCCCGAACAGGGAAATGAGCAGTTCTTC. Amino acids: CASSPEQGNEQFF.